These 3 T cell receptor beta chains came from one sample sequenced in a study of Ad26.COV2.S vaccination and SARS-CoV-2 variants. The protocol was immunoSEQ multiplex PCR, while the TCRdb copy is restricted to in-frame clones and leaves out a portion. The sample has 300,000 to 500,000 clones, 88% seen once. Treatment: some 20 received Ad26.COV2.S at low or high dose, single or two shots; about 5 received placebo; per-sample allocation not given. At day 63 after the first vaccine or placebo injection, samples were drawn. The source was peripheral blood, collected in a trial of Ad26.COV2.S vaccine versus placebo. Every receptor here comes from a person aged 18-60 years who received the Ad26.COV2.S COVID-19 vaccine or a placebo.

This chain connects TRBV5-4 to TRBJ2-5; D is possibly TRBD2 (6 bases). The CDR3 contains 14 residues. Germline-derived CDR1 and CDR2 are SGHNT and YYREEE (reference sequence). V gave up 4 bases and J gave up 5 bases, with 15 bases separating them. The CDR3 protein is CASSPTGLTETQYF. CDR3 nucleotide sequence: TGTGCCAGCAGCCCGACTGGACTAACGGAGACCCAGTACTTC.

The chain employs TRBV5-1 and TRBJ2-2, with D perhaps matching TRBD2 (6 bases). This CDR3 comprises 17 residues. Trimming took 0 bases from V and 4 from J, leaving 16 bases between them. CDR1 is SGHRS and CDR2 is YFSETQ in the germline V gene. CDR3 sequence reads: CASSLAPGLPSTGELFF. In nucleotides, the CDR3 is TGCGCCAGCAGCTTGGCCCCGGGACTCCCCTCCACCGGGGAGCTGTTTTTT.

The chain carries TRBV13 and TRBJ2-6; 9 bases map to TRBD1. This CDR3 has 17 residues. J was trimmed by 0 bases and V by 4 bases; bases with no gene match: 4. In germline, CDR1 is PRHDT, CDR2 FYEKMQ (reference sequence). The CDR3 coding sequence is TGTGCCAGCAGCTGGGGACAGGGTAGCTCTGGGGCCAACGTCCTGACTTTC. The encoded protein is CASSWGQGSSGANVLTF.